What follows are 2 T cell receptor beta chains derived from one specimen sequenced in a study of CD4 T cells in relation to SARS-CoV-2 and coronaviruses. Clones were sequenced by immunoSEQ multiplex PCR, and TCRdb holds only the in-frame ones, with some missing. The table has around 35,000 clones, approximately 85% seen once. Sequencing used memory CD4+ T cells from PBMCs. Receptors originate from an adult with COVID-19.

The rearrangement uses TRBV5-1 and TRBJ1-4; D call uncertain. Germline V lookup: CDR1 SGHRS, CDR2 YFSETQ. V shed 4 bases and J shed 7 bases, with 11 bases lying between them. This CDR3 is built from 13 residues. CDR3: CASSGGHLEKLFF. CDR3 nucleotide sequence: TGCGCCAGCAGCGGAGGGCATCTTGAAAAACTGTTTTTT.

This clone was seen more than once but under ten times. This chain connects TRBV4-2 to TRBJ2-3, with 10 bases that match TRBD2. V lost 3 bases and J lost 1; bases outside the gene matches: 4. The CDR3 runs 16 residues. The germline gives CDR1 LGHNA, CDR2 YNFKEQ. The CDR3 coding sequence is TGTGCCAGCAGCCAGGAACTAGCGGGACGCACAGATACGCAGTATTTT. Its protein product is CASSQELAGRTDTQYF.